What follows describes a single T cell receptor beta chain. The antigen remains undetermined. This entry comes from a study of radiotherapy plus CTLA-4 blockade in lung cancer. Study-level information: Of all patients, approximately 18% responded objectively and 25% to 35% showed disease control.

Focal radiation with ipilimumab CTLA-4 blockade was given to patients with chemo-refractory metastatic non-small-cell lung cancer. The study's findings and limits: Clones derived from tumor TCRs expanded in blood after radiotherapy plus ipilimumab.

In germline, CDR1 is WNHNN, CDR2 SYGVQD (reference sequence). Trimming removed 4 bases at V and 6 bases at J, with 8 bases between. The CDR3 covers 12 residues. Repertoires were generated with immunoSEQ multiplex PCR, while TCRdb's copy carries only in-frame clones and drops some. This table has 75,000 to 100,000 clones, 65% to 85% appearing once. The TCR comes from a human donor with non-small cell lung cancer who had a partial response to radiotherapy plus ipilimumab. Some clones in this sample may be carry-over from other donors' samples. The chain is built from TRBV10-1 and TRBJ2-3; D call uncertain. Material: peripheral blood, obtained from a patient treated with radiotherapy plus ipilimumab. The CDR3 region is CASSARYDTQYF. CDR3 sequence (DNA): TGCGCCAGCAGTGCCCGGTACGATACGCAGTATTTT.